Below are 18 T cell receptor beta chains sequenced from a single sample in a study of a mutant IDH1 vaccine in newly diagnosed glioma. As for time point: week 11, during vaccination. It was 300 ug of mutant IDH1 20-mer peptide that made up each vaccine dose, given with topical imiquimod. Data came from immunoSEQ multiplex PCR; TCRdb stores just in-frame clones and leaves some out. The sample holds 55,000 or so clones; roughly 90% are singletons and the top ten take 2% to 2.5%. For these TCRs, the target antigens are not known. The source material was PBMCs, sampled from a glioma patient whose treatment included an IDH1 peptide vaccine. These receptors originate from a middle-aged man with glioma.

The chain links TRBV9 to TRBJ2-1, with TRBD2 matching over 8 bases. The CDR3 covers 15 residues. Germline values: CDR1 SGDLS, CDR2 YYNGEE. The trim removed 0 bases at V and 3 bases at J, leaving 2 bases unmatched. The CDR3 DNA sequence: TGTGCCAGCAGCGTAGAACTAGCGGTCTACAATGAGCAGTTCTTC. It encodes CASSVELAVYNEQFF.

V is TRBV19 and J is TRBJ1-5, with D unresolved. This CDR3 is built from 13 residues. V gave up 5 bases and J gave up 11 bases, with 16 bases separating them. From germline, CDR1 is LNHDA and CDR2 SQIVND (reference sequence). This CDR3 reads CASSFGLSGTQHF. The CDR3 nucleotides read TGTGCCAGTAGTTTTGGTCTATCTGGAACCCAGCATTTT.

The chain has TRBV7-2 and TRBJ1-1; TRBD1 might be the D (6 bases). CDR1 and CDR2 (germline): SGHTA, FQGNSA. V lost 1 base and J lost 1, with 19 bases in between. CDR3 length: 18 amino acids. CDR3 sequence: CASSLGALIGQRNTEAFF. The CDR3 region has the DNA TGTGCCAGCAGCTTAGGTGCGCTTATTGGACAGAGGAACACTGAAGCTTTCTTT. The variable domain in full, completed from reference TRBV7-2 and TRBJ1-1, reads GAGVSQSPSNKVTEKGKDVELRCDPISGHTALYWYRQSLGQGLEFLIYFQGNSAPDKSGLPSDRFSAERTGGSVSTLTIQRTQQEDSAVYLCASSLGALIGQRNTEAFFGQGTRLTVV.

The rearrangement uses TRBV6-5 and TRBJ2-6; no clear D. The V gene lost 2 bases and the J gene lost 0 bases, with 5 bases spanning the gap. The CDR3 is 15 amino acids. Germline V lookup: CDR1 MNHEY, CDR2 SVGAGI. The CDR3 loop is CASSYDFSGANVLTF. In DNA, the CDR3 is TGTGCCAGCAGTTACGATTTCTCTGGGGCCAACGTCCTGACTTTC.

For the CDR3, the DNA is TGTGCCAGCAGCCAAAGTCGTGGGGCTGCTGGCTACACCTTC. Its translation: CASSQSRGAAGYTF. This chain links TRBV14 with TRBJ1-2; D is perhaps TRBD1 (5 bases). CDR1 is SGHDN and CDR2 is FVKESK in the germline V gene. The ends were cut back, 2 bases at V and 7 bases at J, with 14 bases in the middle. CDR3 length: 14 amino acids.

This sequence joins TRBV30 and TRBJ2-1; weak D call: TRBD2 (6 bases). The V gene lost 4 bases and the J gene lost 5 bases, with 15 bases spanning the gap. There are 14 residues in the CDR3. Germline V lookup: CDR1 GTSNPN, CDR2 SVGIG (reference sequence). The CDR3: CAWTGGRKNNEQFF. CDR3 in DNA: TGTGCCTGGACTGGGGGGAGGAAAAACAATGAGCAGTTCTTC.

This clone is a singleton in its sample. CDR3 sequence: CASSQDSGTGYGYTF. The CDR3 DNA reads TGCGCCAGCAGCCAAGATAGCGGGACAGGGTATGGCTACACCTTC. The V call is TRBV4-3, the J call TRBJ1-2, with 9 bases matching TRBD1. V lost 0 bases to trimming and J lost 5 bases; unmatched junction nucleotides: 4. From germline, CDR1 is LGHNA and CDR2 YSLEER. The CDR3 is 15 amino acids.

The chain couples TRBV20-1 to TRBJ2-1, with D possibly being TRBD1 or TRBD2 (6 bases each). This CDR3 spans 11 amino acids. From germline, CDR1 is DFQATT and CDR2 SNEGSKA (reference sequence). Trimming removed 5 bases from V and 12 bases from J, with 14 bases in between. The DNA for the CDR3 is TGCAGTGCTGGGGGCGGGGCCCGGCAGTTCTTC. Protein: CSAGGGARQFF.

The gene calls are TRBV7-2 and TRBJ2-2; TRBD2 matches 8 bases. This CDR3 region has 14 residues. Germline values: CDR1 SGHTA, CDR2 FQGNSA. The V segment lost 1 base and the J segment 7 bases; nucleotides outside the gene matches: 2. DNA of the CDR3: TGTGCCAGCAGCTTAGGGACTAGCAACGGGGAGCTGTTTTTT. Translation gives CASSLGTSNGELFF.

The chain couples TRBV4-2 to TRBJ2-3, with 10 bases lining up with TRBD2. CDR1 LGHNA and CDR2 YNFKEQ come from the germline V gene. CDR3 length: 15 residues. The V segment lost 2 bases and the J segment 6 bases; nucleotides outside the gene matches: 5. The DNA of the CDR3 is TGTGCCAGCAGCCAACAGCGGGGGGGGCTGGATACGCAGTATTTT. Protein sequence: CASSQQRGGLDTQYF.

The gene calls are TRBV5-8 and TRBJ2-3; D perhaps matches TRBD2 (6 bases). With 0 bases removed from V and 6 bases from J, the gap between germline ends came to 17 bases. This CDR3 spans 16 amino acids. Germline assignment: CDR1 SGHTS and CDR2 YDEGEE. The DNA for the CDR3 is TGTGCCAGCAGCTTGGGAGGGACTCGGCAATTGGATACGCAGTATTTT. As protein: CASSLGGTRQLDTQYF. Using reference TRBV5-8 and TRBJ2-3 for the parts outside the CDR3, the full variable domain is EAGVTQSPTHLIKTRGQQATLRCSPISGHTSVYWYQQALGLGLQFLLWYDEGEERNRGNFPPRFSGRQFPNYSSELNVNALELEDSALYLCASSLGGTRQLDTQYFGPGTRLTVL.

The rearrangement links TRBV25-1 to TRBJ1-2; D unclear. There are 15 residues in the CDR3. V lost 4 bases, J lost 6 bases, and 18 bases lay in between. Germline V gene sequence: CDR1 MGHDK, CDR2 SYGVNS. CDR3 region: CASSAVAGSGNGYTF. The CDR3 nucleotides are TGTGCCAGCAGTGCGGTGGCCGGGTCCGGGAATGGCTACACCTTC.

The CDR3 bases are TGTGCCAGCAGTGAGGGGGACCCCGGGAGGGGAAAACTGTTTTTT. Translation: CASSEGDPGRGKLFF. The J gene is TRBJ1-4, the V gene TRBV6-1; TRBD1 is a possible D gene (5 bases). The germline gives CDR1 MNHNS, CDR2 SASEGT. This CDR3 is 15 amino acids long. Between the trimmed V and J ends, which lost 3 bases and 10 bases, there was a span of 18 bases.

In this sample, this clone turned up once. This chain joins TRBV25-1 and TRBJ2-7; D remains unclear. Germline V gene lookup returns CDR1 MGHDK and CDR2 SYGVNS. The length of the CDR3 is 11 residues. Trimming pared 6 bases from V and 3 bases from J, leaving 6 bases between. Written as DNA, the CDR3 is TGTGCCAGCAGGGGGAACTACGAGCAGTACTTC. It yields the protein CASRGNYEQYF.

The V call is TRBV5-1, the J call TRBJ2-1; D possibly corresponds to TRBD1 (5 bases). The CDR3 is 14 amino acids. The V end was cut by 1 base, the J end by 5 bases, with 10 bases between. The V gene's germline CDR1 is SGHRS and CDR2 YFSETQ. The CDR3 here is CASSLPGLNNEQFF. DNA of the CDR3: TGCGCCAGCAGCTTGCCAGGGTTGAACAATGAGCAGTTCTTC.

The rearrangement joins TRBV2 to TRBJ2-2; D is possibly TRBD1 (6 bases). V shed 6 bases and J shed 2 bases, with 16 bases lying between them. The CDR3 is 16 amino acids. CDR1 is SNHLY and CDR2 is FYNNEI in the germline V gene. This CDR3 reads CASSPEGQRNTGELFF. The CDR3 DNA sequence: TGTGCCAGCAGCCCTGAAGGACAGCGTAACACCGGGGAGCTGTTTTTT.

J is TRBJ2-3 and V is TRBV28; TRBD1 might be the D (6 bases). V was shortened by 7 bases and J by 8 bases, with 25 bases between the two germline ends. This CDR3 has 16 residues. CDR1 is MDHEN, CDR2 SYDVKM, per germline. CDR3 in amino acids: CASTGTGQGFVGTQYF. CDR3 DNA sequence: TGTGCCAGCACCGGAACGGGGCAGGGGTTTGTGGGTACGCAGTATTTT.

V gene TRBV7-9 combines with J gene TRBJ1-5; the match to TRBD1 covers 7 bases. This CDR3 has 14 residues. Trimming took 5 bases from V and 7 from J; bases not matched to a gene: 8. In germline, CDR1 is SEHNR, CDR2 FQNEAQ (reference sequence). In DNA, the CDR3 is TGTGCCAGCAGCACCGACAGGGTCGGGCAGCCCCAGCATTTT. It yields the protein CASSTDRVGQPQHF.